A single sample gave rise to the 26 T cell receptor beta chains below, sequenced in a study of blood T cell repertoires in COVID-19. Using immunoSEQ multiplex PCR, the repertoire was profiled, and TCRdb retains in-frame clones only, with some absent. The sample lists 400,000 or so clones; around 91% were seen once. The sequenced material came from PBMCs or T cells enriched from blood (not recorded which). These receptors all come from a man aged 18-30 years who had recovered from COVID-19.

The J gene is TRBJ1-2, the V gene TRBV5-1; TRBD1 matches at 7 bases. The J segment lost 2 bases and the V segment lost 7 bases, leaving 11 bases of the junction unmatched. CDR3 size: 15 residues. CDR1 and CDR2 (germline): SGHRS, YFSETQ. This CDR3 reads CASRAEEGANYGYTF. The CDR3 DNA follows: TGCGCCAGCCGCGCCGAGGAGGGGGCCAACTATGGCTACACCTTC.

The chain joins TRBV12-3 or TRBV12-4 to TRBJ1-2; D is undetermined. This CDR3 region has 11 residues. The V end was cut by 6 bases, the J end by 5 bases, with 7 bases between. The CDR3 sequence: CASSLRYGYTF. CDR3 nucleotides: TGTGCCAGCAGCCTCAGATATGGCTACACCTTC.

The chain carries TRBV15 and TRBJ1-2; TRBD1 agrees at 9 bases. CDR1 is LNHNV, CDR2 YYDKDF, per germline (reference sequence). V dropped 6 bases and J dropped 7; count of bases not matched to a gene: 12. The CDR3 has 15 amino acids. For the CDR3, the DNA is TGTGCCACCAGACCTCCGGGACAGGGTTCTCGTGGCTACACCTTC. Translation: CATRPPGQGSRGYTF.

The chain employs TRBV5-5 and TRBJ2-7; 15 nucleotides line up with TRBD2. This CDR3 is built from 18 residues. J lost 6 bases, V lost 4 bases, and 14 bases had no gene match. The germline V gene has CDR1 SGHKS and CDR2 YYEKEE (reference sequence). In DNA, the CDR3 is TGTGCCAGCAGCACTGCTCCCGGGACTAGCGGGAGGCAGGGCGAGCAGTACTTC. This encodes CASSTAPGTSGRQGEQYF. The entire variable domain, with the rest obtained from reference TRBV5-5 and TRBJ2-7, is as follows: DAGVTQSPTHLIKTRGQQVTLRCSPISGHKSVSWYQQVLGQGPQFIFQYYEKEERGRGNFPDRFSARQFPNYSSELNVNALLLGDSALYLCASSTAPGTSGRQGEQYFGPGTRLTVT.

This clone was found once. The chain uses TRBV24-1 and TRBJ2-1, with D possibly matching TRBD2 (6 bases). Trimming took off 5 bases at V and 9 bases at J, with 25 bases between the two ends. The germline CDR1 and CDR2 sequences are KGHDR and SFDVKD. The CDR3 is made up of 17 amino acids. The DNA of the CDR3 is TGTGCCACCAGTGGGGTGGGCGGGACGGTGTTAGGGACTGAGCAGTTCTTC. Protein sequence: CATSGVGGTVLGTEQFF.

CDR3 sequence (DNA): TGTGCCAGCAGCTTAACCAGGGGATCCTACGAGCAGTACTTC. It encodes CASSLTRGSYEQYF. The chain couples TRBV5-6 to TRBJ2-7; a weak D match, TRBD1 (6 bases). The V end was cut by 2 bases, the J end by 1 base, with 10 bases between. Per the germline V gene, CDR1 is SGHDT and CDR2 is YYEEEE. The CDR3 runs 14 residues.

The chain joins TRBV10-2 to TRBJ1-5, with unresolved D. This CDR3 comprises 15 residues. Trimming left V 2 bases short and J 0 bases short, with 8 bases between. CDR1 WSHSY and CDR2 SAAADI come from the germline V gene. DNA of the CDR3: TGCGCCAGCAGTGAGGGAGAATATAGCAATCAGCCCCAGCATTTT. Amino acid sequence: CASSEGEYSNQPQHF.

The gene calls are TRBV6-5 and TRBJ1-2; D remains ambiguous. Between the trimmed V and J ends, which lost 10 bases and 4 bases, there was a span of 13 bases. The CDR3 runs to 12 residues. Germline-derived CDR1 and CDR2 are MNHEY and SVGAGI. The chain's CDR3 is CATRGWGYGYTF. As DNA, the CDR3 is TGTGCCACGCGGGGTTGGGGCTATGGCTACACCTTC.

The CDR3 is CSVEDGGDTEAFF. The CDR3 DNA reads TGCAGCGTTGAAGACGGAGGAGACACTGAAGCTTTCTTT. This chain joins TRBV29-1 and TRBJ1-1, with no clear D. The CDR3 runs to 13 residues. The V end was cut by 0 bases, the J end by 3 bases, with 8 bases between. Per germline, CDR1 SQVTM and CDR2 ANQGSEA. Variable domain in full (rest from reference TRBV29-1 and TRBJ1-1): SAVISQKPSRDICQRGTSLTIQCQVDSQVTMMFWYRQQPGQSLTLIATANQGSEATYESGFVIDKFPISRPNLTFSTLTVSNMSPEDSSIYLCSVEDGGDTEAFFGQGTRLTVV.

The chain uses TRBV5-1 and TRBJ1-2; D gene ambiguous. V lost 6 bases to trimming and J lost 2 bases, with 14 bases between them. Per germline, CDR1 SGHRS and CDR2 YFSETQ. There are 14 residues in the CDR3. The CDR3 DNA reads TGCGCCAGCAACCCCCGGGGAGGGAACTATGGCTACACCTTC. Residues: CASNPRGGNYGYTF.

CDR3 DNA: TGTGCCAGCAGTGGAAGGGGGCTCTACGAGCAGTACTTC. It specifies CASSGRGLYEQYF. J is TRBJ2-7 and V is TRBV2; 7 nucleotides align to TRBD1. The germline V gene encodes CDR1 SNHLY and CDR2 FYNNEI. The CDR3 sequence is 13 residues long. J was trimmed by 3 bases and V by 4 bases; bases with no gene match: 3.

The DNA for the CDR3 is TGTGCCAGCAGCTTAGTCCCGACACAGGGGGCGGACACTGAAGCTTTCTTT. Protein product: CASSLVPTQGADTEAFF. The rearrangement links TRBV11-2 to TRBJ1-1; 9 nucleotides line up with TRBD1. CDR3 length: 17 residues. Per germline, CDR1 SGHAT and CDR2 FQNNGV. J was trimmed by 3 bases and V by 1 base; bases with no gene match: 9.

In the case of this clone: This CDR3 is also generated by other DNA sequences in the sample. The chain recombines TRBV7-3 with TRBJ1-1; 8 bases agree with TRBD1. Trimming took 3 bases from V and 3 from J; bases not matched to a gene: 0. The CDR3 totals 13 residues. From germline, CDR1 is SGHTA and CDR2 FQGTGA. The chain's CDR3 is CASSLDRDTEAFF. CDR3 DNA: TGTGCCAGCAGCTTGGACAGGGACACTGAAGCTTTCTTT.

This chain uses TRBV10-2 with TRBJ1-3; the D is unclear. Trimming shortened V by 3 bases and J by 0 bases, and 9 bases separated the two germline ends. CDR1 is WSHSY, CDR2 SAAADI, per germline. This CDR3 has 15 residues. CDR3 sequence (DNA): TGCGCCAGCAGTGAACTACTTACCTCTGGAAACACCATATATTTT. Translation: CASSELLTSGNTIYF.

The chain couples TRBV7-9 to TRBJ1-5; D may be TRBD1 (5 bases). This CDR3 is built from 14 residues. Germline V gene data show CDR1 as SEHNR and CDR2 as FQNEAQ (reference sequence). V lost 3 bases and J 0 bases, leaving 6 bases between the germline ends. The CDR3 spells CASSLGHSNQPQHF. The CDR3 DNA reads TGTGCCAGCAGCTTGGGGCATAGCAATCAGCCCCAGCATTTT.

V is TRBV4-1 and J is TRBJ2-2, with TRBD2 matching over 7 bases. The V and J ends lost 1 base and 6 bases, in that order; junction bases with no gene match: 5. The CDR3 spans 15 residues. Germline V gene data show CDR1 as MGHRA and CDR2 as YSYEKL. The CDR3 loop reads CASSQAGGVAGELFF. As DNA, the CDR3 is TGCGCCAGCAGCCAAGCGGGAGGTGTAGCCGGGGAGCTGTTTTTT.

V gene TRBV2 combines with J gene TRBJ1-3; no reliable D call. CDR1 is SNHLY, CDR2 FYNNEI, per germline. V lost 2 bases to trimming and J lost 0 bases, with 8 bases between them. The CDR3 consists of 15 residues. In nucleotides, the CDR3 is TGTGCCAGCAGTGAACGAGGTATCTCTGGAAACACCATATATTTT. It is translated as CASSERGISGNTIYF.

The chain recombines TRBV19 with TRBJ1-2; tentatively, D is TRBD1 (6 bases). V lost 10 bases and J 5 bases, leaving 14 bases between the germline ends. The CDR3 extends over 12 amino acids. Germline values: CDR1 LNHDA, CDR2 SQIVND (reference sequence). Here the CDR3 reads CATKTGIYGYTF. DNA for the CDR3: TGTGCCACCAAAACAGGGATATATGGCTACACCTTC.

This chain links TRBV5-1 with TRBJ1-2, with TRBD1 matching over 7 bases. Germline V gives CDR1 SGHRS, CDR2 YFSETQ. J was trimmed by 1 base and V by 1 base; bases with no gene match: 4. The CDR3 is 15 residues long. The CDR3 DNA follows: TGCGCCAGCAGCTTGTTCCCAGGGGGTAACTATGGCTACACCTTC. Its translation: CASSLFPGGNYGYTF.

CDR3 DNA: TGTGCCAGCAGTACAGGACAGAACTATGGCTACACCTTC. This encodes CASSTGQNYGYTF. This chain links TRBV18 with TRBJ1-2; the D gene is possibly TRBD1 (6 bases). Germline V CDR1 and CDR2: KGHSH, LQKENI. Trimming took 8 bases from V and 2 from J, leaving 12 bases between them. The length of the CDR3 is 13 residues.

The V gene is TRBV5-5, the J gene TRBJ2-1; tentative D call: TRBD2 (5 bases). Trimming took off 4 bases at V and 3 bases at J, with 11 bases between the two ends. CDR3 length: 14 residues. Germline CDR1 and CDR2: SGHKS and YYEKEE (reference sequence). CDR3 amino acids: CASSPDFLYNEQFF. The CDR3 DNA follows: TGTGCCAGCAGCCCGGACTTTCTCTACAATGAGCAGTTCTTC.

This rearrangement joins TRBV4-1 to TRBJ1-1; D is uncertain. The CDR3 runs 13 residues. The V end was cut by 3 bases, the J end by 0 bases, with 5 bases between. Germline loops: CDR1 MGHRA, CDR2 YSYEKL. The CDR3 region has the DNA TGCGCCAGCAGCCAGAACATGAACACTGAAGCTTTCTTT. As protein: CASSQNMNTEAFF.

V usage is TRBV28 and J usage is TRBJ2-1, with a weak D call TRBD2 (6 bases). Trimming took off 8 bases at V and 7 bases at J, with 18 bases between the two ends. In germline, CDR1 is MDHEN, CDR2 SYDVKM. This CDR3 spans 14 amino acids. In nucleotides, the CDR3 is TGTGCCAGCGGTCGGGCGGGATATGGTAATGAGCAGTTCTTC. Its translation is CASGRAGYGNEQFF.

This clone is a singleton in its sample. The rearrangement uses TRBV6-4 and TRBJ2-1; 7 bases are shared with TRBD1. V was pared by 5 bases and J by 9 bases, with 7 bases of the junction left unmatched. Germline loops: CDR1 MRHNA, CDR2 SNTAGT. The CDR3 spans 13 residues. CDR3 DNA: TGTGCCAGCAGTCTAGACAGGGCCGGTGAGCAGTTCTTC. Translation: CASSLDRAGEQFF.

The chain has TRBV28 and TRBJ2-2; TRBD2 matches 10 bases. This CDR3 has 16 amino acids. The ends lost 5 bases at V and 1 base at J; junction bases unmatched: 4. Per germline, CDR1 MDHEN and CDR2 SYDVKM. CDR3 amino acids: CASSLLAGKNTGELFF. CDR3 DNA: TGTGCCAGCAGTCTACTAGCGGGAAAGAACACCGGGGAGCTGTTTTTT.

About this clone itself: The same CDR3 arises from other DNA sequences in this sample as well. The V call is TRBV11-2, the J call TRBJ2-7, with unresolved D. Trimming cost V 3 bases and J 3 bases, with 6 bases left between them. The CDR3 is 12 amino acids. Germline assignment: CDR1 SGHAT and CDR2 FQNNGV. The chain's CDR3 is CASSLSGYEQYF. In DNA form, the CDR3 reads TGTGCCAGCAGCTTGTCCGGCTACGAGCAGTACTTC.